The present T cell receptor beta chain was sequenced within a study of blood T cell repertoires in COVID-19. The wider study: Spain, Italy and the United States supplied samples that represented acute and convalescent COVID-19.

The trim removed 6 bases at V and 4 bases at J, leaving 9 bases unmatched. Germline V gene lookup returns CDR1 MDHEN and CDR2 SYDVKM. The CDR3 totals 14 residues. Method: immunoSEQ multiplex PCR; TCRdb's copy keeps in-frame clones and lacks some. The repertoire holds approximately 100,000 clones, with about 89% as singletons. Sequencing was carried out using peripheral blood. This clonotype was sampled from a human donor in a cohort sampled during active COVID-19. The J gene is TRBJ2-7, the V gene TRBV28; TRBD1 aligns across 7 bases. The CDR3 DNA sequence: TGTGCCAGCAGCATAATAGACAGGGCTTACGAGCAGTACTTC. This translates into CASSIIDRAYEQYF.